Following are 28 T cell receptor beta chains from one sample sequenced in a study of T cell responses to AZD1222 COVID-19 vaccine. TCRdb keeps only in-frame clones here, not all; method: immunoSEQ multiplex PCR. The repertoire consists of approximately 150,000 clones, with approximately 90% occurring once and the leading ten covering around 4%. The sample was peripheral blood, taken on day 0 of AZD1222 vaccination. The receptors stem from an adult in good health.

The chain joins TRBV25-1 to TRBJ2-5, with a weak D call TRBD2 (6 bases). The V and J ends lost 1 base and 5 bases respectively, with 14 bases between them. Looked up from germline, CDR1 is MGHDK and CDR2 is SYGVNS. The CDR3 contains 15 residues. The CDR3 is CASSEWDGGMETQYF. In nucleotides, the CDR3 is TGTGCCAGCAGTGAATGGGATGGAGGGATGGAGACCCAGTACTTC. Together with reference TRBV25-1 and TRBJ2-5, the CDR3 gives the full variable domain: EADIYQTPRYLVIGTGKKITLECSQTMGHDKMYWYQQDPGMELHLIHYSYGVNSTEKGDLSSESTVSRIRTEHFPLTLESARPSHTSQYLCASSEWDGGMETQYFGPGTRLLVL.

DNA for the CDR3: TGTGCCACCAGAAAGGGTATTTATGGCTACACCTTC. Its protein product is CATRKGIYGYTF. The chain is built from TRBV27 and TRBJ1-2; D uncertain. The CDR3 has 12 amino acids. The germline V gene encodes CDR1 MNHEY and CDR2 SMNVEV (reference sequence). Trimming shortened V by 10 bases and J by 5 bases, and 14 bases separated the two germline ends.

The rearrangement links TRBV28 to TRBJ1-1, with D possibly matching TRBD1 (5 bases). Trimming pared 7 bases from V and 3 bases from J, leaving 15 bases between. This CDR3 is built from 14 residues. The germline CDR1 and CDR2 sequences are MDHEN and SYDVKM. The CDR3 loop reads CASIPPGGDTEAFF. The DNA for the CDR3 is TGTGCCAGCATCCCCCCCGGGGGAGACACTGAAGCTTTCTTT. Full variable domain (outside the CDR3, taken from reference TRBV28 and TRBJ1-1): DVKVTQSSRYLVKRTGEKVFLECVQDMDHENMFWYRQDPGLGLRLIYFSYDVKMKEKGDIPEGYSVSREKKERFSLILESASTNQTSMYLCASIPPGGDTEAFFGQGTRLTVV.

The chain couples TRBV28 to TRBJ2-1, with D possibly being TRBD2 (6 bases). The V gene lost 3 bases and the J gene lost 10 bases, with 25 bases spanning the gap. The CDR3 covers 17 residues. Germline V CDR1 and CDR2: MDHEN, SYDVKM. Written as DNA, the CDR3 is TGTGCCAGCAGTTTGGCCGGTTTAGAGCGGGCCCTTTCGGAGCAGTTCTTC. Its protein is CASSLAGLERALSEQFF.

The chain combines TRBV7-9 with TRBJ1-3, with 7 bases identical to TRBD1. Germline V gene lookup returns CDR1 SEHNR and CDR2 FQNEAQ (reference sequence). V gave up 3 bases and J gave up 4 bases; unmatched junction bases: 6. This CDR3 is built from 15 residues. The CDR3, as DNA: TGTGCCAGCAGCTTCGCTACAGGGGCGGGAAACACCATATATTTT. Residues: CASSFATGAGNTIYF.

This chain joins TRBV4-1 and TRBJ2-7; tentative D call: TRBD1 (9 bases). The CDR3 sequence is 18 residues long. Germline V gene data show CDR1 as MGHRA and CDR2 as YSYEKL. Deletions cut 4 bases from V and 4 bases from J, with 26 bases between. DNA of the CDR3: TGCGCCAGCAGCCCTACTAGCGGCCCCCGACAGGGGGGATACGAGCAGTACTTC. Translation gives CASSPTSGPRQGGYEQYF.

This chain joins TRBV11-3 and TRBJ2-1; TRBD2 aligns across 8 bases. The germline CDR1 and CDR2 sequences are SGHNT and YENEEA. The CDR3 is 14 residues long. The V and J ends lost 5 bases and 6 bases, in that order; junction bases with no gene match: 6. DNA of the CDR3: TGTGCCAGCAGCAGAGCGGGAGCTATCAATGAGCAGTTCTTC. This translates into CASSRAGAINEQFF.

In nucleotides, the CDR3 is TGTGCCAGCAGGCCCCGGGAGGGCGGCAATGAGCAGTTCTTC. Its protein is CASRPREGGNEQFF. J is TRBJ2-1 and V is TRBV27; 8 bases are shared with TRBD2. The V and J ends lost 6 bases and 6 bases, in that order; junction bases with no gene match: 7. Per germline, CDR1 MNHEY and CDR2 SMNVEV (reference sequence). The CDR3 is 14 amino acids.

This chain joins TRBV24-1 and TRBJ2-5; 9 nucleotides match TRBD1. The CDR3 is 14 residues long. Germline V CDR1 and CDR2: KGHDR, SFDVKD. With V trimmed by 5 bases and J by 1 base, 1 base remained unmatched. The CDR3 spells CATSATGGQETQYF. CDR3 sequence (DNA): TGTGCCACCAGTGCGACAGGGGGCCAAGAGACCCAGTACTTC.

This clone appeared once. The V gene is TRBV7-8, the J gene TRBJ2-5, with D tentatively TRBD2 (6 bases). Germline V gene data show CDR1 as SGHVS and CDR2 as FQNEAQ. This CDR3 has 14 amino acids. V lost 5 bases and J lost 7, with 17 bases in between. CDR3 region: CASSRPGVPVTQYF. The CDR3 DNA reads TGTGCCAGCAGCCGTCCGGGAGTCCCGGTGACCCAGTACTTC.

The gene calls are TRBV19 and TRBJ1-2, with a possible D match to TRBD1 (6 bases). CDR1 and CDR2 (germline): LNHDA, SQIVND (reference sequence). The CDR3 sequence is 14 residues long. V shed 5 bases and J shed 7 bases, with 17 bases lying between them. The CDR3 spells CASSLRQGSSGYTF. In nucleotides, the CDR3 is TGTGCCAGTAGTCTTCGGCAGGGGTCCAGTGGCTACACCTTC.

This CDR3 is CASSFGGTGGNTIYF. The CDR3 DNA reads TGTGCCAGCAGTTTCGGCGGGACAGGGGGAAACACCATATATTTT. This chain links TRBV28 with TRBJ1-3; 9 bases are shared with TRBD1. Germline lookup yields CDR1 MDHEN and CDR2 SYDVKM. The CDR3 length is 15 residues. After removal of 3 bases from V and 4 bases from J, the junction contained 4 bases not matched to a gene.

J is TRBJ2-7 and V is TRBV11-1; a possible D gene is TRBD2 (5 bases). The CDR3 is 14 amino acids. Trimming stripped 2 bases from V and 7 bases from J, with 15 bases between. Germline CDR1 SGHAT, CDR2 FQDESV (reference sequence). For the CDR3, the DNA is TGTGCCAGCAGCTTACGGACTCGGTGGTGGGAGCAGTACTTC. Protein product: CASSLRTRWWEQYF. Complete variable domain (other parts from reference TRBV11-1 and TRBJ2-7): EAEVAQSPRYKITEKSQAVAFWCDPISGHATLYWYRQILGQGPELLVQFQDESVVDDSQLPKDRFSAERLKGVDSTLKIQPAELGDSAMYLCASSLRTRWWEQYFGPGTRLTVT.

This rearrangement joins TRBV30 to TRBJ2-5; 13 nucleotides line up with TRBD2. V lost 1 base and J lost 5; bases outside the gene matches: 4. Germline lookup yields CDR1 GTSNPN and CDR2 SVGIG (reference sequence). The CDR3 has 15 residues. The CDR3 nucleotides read TGTGCCTGGAGTGCGGGACTAGCGGGATGGGAGACCCAGTACTTC. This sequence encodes CAWSAGLAGWETQYF.

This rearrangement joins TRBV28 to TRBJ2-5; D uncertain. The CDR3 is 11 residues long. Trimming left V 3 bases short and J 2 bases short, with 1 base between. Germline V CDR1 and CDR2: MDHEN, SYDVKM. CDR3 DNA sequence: TGTGCCAGCAGTTTTCAAGAGACCCAGTACTTC. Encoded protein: CASSFQETQYF.

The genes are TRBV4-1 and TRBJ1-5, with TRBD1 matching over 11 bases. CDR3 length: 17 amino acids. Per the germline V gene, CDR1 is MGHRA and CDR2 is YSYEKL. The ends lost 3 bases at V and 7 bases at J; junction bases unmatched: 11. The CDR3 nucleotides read TGCGCCAGCAGCCACGGTCGGGACAGGGGGTTCGGGCAGCCCCAGCATTTT. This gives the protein CASSHGRDRGFGQPQHF.

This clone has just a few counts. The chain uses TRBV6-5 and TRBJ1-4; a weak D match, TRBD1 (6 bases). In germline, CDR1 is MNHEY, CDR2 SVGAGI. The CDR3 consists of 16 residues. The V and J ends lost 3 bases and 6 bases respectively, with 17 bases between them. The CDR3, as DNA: TGTGCCAGCAGTTATGGTGGTACAGGGAAGTATGAAAAACTGTTTTTT. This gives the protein CASSYGGTGKYEKLFF.

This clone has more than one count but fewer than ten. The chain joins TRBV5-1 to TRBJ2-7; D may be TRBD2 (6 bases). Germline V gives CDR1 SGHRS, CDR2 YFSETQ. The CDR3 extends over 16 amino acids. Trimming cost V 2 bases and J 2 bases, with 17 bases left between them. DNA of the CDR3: TGCGCCAGCAGCTTTTTTACCGGGACTGAGACCTACGAGCAGTACTTC. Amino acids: CASSFFTGTETYEQYF.

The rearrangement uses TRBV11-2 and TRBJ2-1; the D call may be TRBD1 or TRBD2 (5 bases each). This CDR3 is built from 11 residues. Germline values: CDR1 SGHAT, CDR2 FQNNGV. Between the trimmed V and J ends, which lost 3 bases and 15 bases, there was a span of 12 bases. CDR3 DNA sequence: TGTGCCAGCAGCTTGGCGGGTCAGGGGTTCTTC. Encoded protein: CASSLAGQGFF.

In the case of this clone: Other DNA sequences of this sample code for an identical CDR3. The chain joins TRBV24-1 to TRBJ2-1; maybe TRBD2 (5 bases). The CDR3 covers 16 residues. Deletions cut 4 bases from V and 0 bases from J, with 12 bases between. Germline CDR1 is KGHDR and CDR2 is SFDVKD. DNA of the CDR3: TGTGCCACCAGTGACCCTTCTAGCAGCTCCTACAATGAGCAGTTCTTC. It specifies CATSDPSSSSYNEQFF.

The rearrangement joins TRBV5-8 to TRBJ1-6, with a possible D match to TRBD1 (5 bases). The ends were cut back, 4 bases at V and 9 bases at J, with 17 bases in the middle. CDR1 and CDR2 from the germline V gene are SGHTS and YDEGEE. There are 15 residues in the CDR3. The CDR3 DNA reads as TGTGCCAGCAGCGCCTTTTCGGGGGGAGGTTCACCCCTCCACTTT. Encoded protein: CASSAFSGGGSPLHF.

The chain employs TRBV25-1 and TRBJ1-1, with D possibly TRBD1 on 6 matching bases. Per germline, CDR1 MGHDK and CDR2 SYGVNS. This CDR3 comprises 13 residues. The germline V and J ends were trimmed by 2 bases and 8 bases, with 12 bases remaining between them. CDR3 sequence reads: CASSERQAVEAFF. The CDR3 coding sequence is TGTGCCAGCAGTGAACGACAGGCGGTAGAAGCTTTCTTT.

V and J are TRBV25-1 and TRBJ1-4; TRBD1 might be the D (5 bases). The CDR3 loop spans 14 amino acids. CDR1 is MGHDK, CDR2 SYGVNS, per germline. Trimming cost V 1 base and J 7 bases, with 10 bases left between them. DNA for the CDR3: TGTGCCAGCAGTGAATTTTTCAGGGCTGAAAAACTGTTTTTT. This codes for CASSEFFRAEKLFF.

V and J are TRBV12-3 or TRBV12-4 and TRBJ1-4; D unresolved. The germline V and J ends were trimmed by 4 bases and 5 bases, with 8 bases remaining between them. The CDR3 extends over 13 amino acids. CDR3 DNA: TGTGCCAGCAGTTCTCAGCAAAATGAAAAACTGTTTTTT. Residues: CASSSQQNEKLFF.

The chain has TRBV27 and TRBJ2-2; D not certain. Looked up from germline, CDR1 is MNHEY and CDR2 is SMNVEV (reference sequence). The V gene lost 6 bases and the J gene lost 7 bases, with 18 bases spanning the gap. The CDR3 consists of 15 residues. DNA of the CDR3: TGTGCCAGCAGATATGTTGACGCGGCCATCGGGGAGCTGTTTTTT. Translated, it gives CASRYVDAAIGELFF.

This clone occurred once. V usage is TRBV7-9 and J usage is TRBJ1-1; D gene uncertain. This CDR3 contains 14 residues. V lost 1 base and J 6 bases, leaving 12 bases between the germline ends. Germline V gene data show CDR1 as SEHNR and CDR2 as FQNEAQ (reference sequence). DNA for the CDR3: TGTGCCAGCAGCTTAGTCCTCGGGTTCGCTGAAGCTTTCTTT. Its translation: CASSLVLGFAEAFF.

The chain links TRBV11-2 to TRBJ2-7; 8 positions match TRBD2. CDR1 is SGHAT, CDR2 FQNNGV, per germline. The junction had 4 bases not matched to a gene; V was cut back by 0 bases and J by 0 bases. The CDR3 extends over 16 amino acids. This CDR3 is CASSLDVAGGSYEQYF. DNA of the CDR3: TGTGCCAGCAGCTTAGATGTTGCGGGAGGCTCCTACGAGCAGTACTTC.

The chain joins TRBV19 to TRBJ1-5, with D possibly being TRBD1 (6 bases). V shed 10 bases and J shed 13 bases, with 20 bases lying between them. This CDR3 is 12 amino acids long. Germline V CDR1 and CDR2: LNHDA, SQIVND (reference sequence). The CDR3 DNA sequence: TGTGCCACCTCACCCGGGGGGACATTTCAGCATTTT. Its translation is CATSPGGTFQHF.